The rows below give T cell receptor beta chains drawn from one sample of a study of T-cell memory formation after mild COVID-19. TCRdb re-analysed the 5' RACE reads in MiXCR, keeping a single row per CDR3 protein. Found here are 140,000 or so distinct CDR3 sequences, 13% to 15% of them singletons; the top ten hold approximately 30%. Sample: PBMCs or a T cell subset sorted from them (not recorded which). The source is an adult woman who had mild COVID-19 (a few samples of this study predate the infection). Cell type and time point are not known. CDR3s leave out the opening cysteine and the closing phenylalanine or tryptophan. Fields, in order: CDR3 protein, V gene, J gene.

CDR3 protein: SVVDPGQGSGETQY
V gene: TRBV29-1
J gene: TRBJ2-5

CDR3 protein: ASSLGGRELYEQY
V gene: TRBV7-9
J gene: TRBJ2-7

CDR3 protein: SARGLAHTYNEQF
V gene: TRBV20-1
J gene: TRBJ2-1

CDR3 protein: ASSLALDTEAF
V gene: TRBV12-3/TRBV12-4
J gene: TRBJ1-1

CDR3 protein: ASSQYRGSLEGYT
V gene: TRBV4-3
J gene: TRBJ1-2

CDR3 protein: ASSQDRSTYEQY
V gene: TRBV4-1
J gene: TRBJ2-7

CDR3 protein: ASSPWDSSYEQY
V gene: TRBV9
J gene: TRBJ2-7

CDR3 protein: ASSPRGSGAYTDTQY
V gene: TRBV6-2/TRBV6-3
J gene: TRBJ2-3

CDR3 protein: ASSLGDREVSKNIQY
V gene: TRBV7-2
J gene: TRBJ2-4

CDR3 protein: ASKTGFTYNEQF
V gene: TRBV2
J gene: TRBJ2-1

CDR3 protein: ASSHRESDTQY
V gene: TRBV6-6
J gene: TRBJ2-3

CDR3 protein: ASSSGDITYEQY
V gene: TRBV25-1
J gene: TRBJ2-7

CDR3 protein: ASALGGRVGQF
V gene: TRBV19
J gene: TRBJ2-1

CDR3 protein: ASSLGILAGATDTQY
V gene: TRBV7-6
J gene: TRBJ2-3

CDR3 protein: ASSLQGSNQPQH
V gene: TRBV27
J gene: TRBJ1-5

CDR3 protein: SARQESSEQY
V gene: TRBV29-1
J gene: TRBJ2-7

CDR3 protein: ASSLAGDAYNEQF
V gene: TRBV5-1
J gene: TRBJ2-1

CDR3 protein: ASSFRQGGRENEQF
V gene: TRBV7-6
J gene: TRBJ2-1

CDR3 protein: ASSLATAREQY
V gene: TRBV12-3/TRBV12-4
J gene: TRBJ2-7

CDR3 protein: ATSEGNWGETQY
V gene: TRBV24-1
J gene: TRBJ2-5

CDR3 protein: ASRISPSGTYEQY
V gene: TRBV6-5
J gene: TRBJ2-7

CDR3 protein: ATSRDTPFLTGLALIEQF
V gene: TRBV15
J gene: TRBJ2-1

CDR3 protein: ASSQAGDSPYEQY
V gene: TRBV4-1
J gene: TRBJ2-7

CDR3 protein: ASSRGGGTPNTEAF
V gene: TRBV9
J gene: TRBJ1-1

CDR3 protein: ASSPIDGSQPQH
V gene: TRBV12-3/TRBV12-4
J gene: TRBJ1-5

CDR3 protein: ASSPTSGGRYYGYT
V gene: TRBV7-9
J gene: TRBJ1-2

CDR3 protein: AISEPSLGSRETQY
V gene: TRBV10-3
J gene: TRBJ2-5

CDR3 protein: ASSVLLAGGPFTGELF
V gene: TRBV9
J gene: TRBJ2-2

CDR3 protein: ASSSRQTNTIY
V gene: TRBV7-6
J gene: TRBJ1-3

CDR3 protein: ASTRTGPAETQY
V gene: TRBV18
J gene: TRBJ2-5

CDR3 protein: ASSLLMDYGYT
V gene: TRBV12-3/TRBV12-4
J gene: TRBJ1-2

CDR3 protein: ASSTLGGNTIY
V gene: TRBV19
J gene: TRBJ1-3

CDR3 protein: ASSVGTSGGAYEQY
V gene: TRBV9
J gene: TRBJ2-7

CDR3 protein: ASSQFGTGELF
V gene: TRBV3-2
J gene: TRBJ2-2

CDR3 protein: ASSEGQGGNQPQH
V gene: TRBV5-1
J gene: TRBJ1-5

CDR3 protein: SAYSGGYTGELF
V gene: TRBV20-1
J gene: TRBJ2-2

CDR3 protein: ASSSRLGGTEAF
V gene: TRBV7-9
J gene: TRBJ1-1

CDR3 protein: ASSSVTGTGVIEAF
V gene: TRBV5-8
J gene: TRBJ1-1

CDR3 protein: ASSSPWDSQETQY
V gene: TRBV5-1
J gene: TRBJ2-5

CDR3 protein: ASSYSFGVGAF
V gene: TRBV6-5
J gene: TRBJ1-1

CDR3 protein: ACSGLAESEQY
V gene: TRBV19
J gene: TRBJ2-7

CDR3 protein: SVSGTLKPNTGELF
V gene: TRBV29-1
J gene: TRBJ2-2

CDR3 protein: ASSQSPPLLVETQY
V gene: TRBV4-1
J gene: TRBJ2-5

CDR3 protein: ASSEGGRVYEQY
V gene: TRBV2
J gene: TRBJ2-7

CDR3 protein: ASRKQHSTDTQY
V gene: TRBV7-6
J gene: TRBJ2-3